This T cell receptor (beta chain) was documented in a study of control samples from healthy donors and cancer patients (dated by TCRdb to the early 2020s). Libraries were constructed by the immunoSEQ multiplex PCR assay. Sourced from immuneACCESS, this table was stored by TCRdb with only in-frame sequences that have V and J called. A share of the clones is absent; for the studies checked, an unresolved V gene accounts for under half, and the remainder has no known explanation. The sample includes around 120,000 clones, with just over 90% observed a single time. Together, the top ten hold under 2% of the sample. On this clone: Its target antigen remains unknown. Base-call qualities are not available, and no considerably larger clone is one nucleotide away.

In the germline V gene (reference sequence), CDR1 corresponds to MNHEY and CDR2 to SMNVEV. Trimming at the junction amounts to 0 bases on V and 1 base on J, and the germline ends lie 9 bases apart. The cysteine opens and the phenylalanine closes a CDR3 of 15 amino acids. Only the CDR3 region is kept as DNA, spanning 45 bases read in frame from base 1. Specimen: PBMCs. The chain uses TRBV27 and TRBJ1-1; the D gene assignment is ambiguous. This TCR was sampled from a man over 45 with head and neck cancer. The sequence in DNA is TGTGCCAGCAGTTTATCCGAGGGTTCGAACACTGAAGCTTTCTTT. It translates as CASSLSEGSNTEAFF.